This T cell receptor beta chain is from a study of shared clonotypes between healthy human individuals. About this clone itself: Its antigen is still unknown. Other DNA sequences in this sample translate to the same CDR3.

Sequencing used immunoSEQ multiplex PCR; TCRdb keeps in-frame clones, though not all of them. The sample contains roughly 2,500,000 clones, roughly 93% of which appear only once. General study findings and limits: Clonotype sharing among the donors was expected to vary with sequencing depth.

This CDR3 has 13 amino acids. V was clipped by 2 bases and J by 4 bases, with 9 bases between them. CDR1 is SGHTA, CDR2 FQGNSA, per germline. The chain combines TRBV7-2 with TRBJ2-7; D remains ambiguous. The sequencing input was naive CD4+ T cells from PBMCs. Subset: CD45RA+ positively selected. The origin of this receptor is a man aged 18 to 30 in good health. Some clones in this sample may be carry-over from other donors' samples. CDR3 amino acids: CASSLSGSYEQYF. DNA for the CDR3: TGTGCCAGCAGCTTATCGGGCTCGTACGAGCAGTACTTC.